This T cell receptor (beta chain) was recovered during a study of blood T cell repertoires in COVID-19. Study details: Material from acute and convalescent COVID-19 was sourced from the United States, Italy and Spain. The analysed material was cDNA or gDNA that came from T cells, B-cell-depleted T cells, or PBMCs.

There are 14 residues in the CDR3. Per the germline V gene, CDR1 is SGHNT and CDR2 is YYREEE (reference sequence). Trimming took off 4 bases at V and 5 bases at J, with 15 bases between the two ends. Authors' processing steps: It was from reference gene primer amplification that nucleated cell counts were estimated. TCRdb's copy holds only in-frame clones and misses some; the assay was immunoSEQ multiplex PCR. V, J and clone size are those of that table, while D and trimming were read from the DNA. The table includes more than 200,000 clones, 83% detected once. The TCR comes from a woman aged 35 to 49 with active or convalescent COVID-19. V usage is TRBV5-4 and J usage is TRBJ2-5, with unresolved D. The sample taken for sequencing was peripheral blood. In DNA, the CDR3 is TGTGCCAGCAGCCTTCCGTCAGATGATGAGACCCAGTACTTC. Protein sequence: CASSLPSDDETQYF.